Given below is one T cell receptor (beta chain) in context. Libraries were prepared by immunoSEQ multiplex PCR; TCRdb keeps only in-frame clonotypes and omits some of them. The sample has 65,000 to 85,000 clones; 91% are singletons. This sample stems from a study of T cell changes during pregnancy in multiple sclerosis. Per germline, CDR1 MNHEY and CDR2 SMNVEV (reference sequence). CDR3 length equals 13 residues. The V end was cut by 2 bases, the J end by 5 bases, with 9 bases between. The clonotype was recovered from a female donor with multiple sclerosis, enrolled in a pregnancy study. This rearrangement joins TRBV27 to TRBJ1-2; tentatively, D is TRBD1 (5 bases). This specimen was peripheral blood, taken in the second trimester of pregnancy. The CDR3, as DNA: TGTGCCAGCAGTTTAAAGGGGCAGTATGGCTACACCTTC. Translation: CASSLKGQYGYTF.